This record covers a single TCR beta chain. This clone's antigen is unknown. It has no much larger one-base neighbor in the sample; base qualities were not kept. The sample belongs to a study of CD8+ T cells in alopecia areata (dated by TCRdb to the late 2010s). Looking at the study overall: The treated patients took part in an open-label pilot trial in which moderate-to-severe alopecia areata was treated with oral tofacitinib at 5 to 10 mg twice daily. TCRbeta CDR3 regions were amplified by immunoSEQ multiplex PCR using 35 Vbeta forward and 13 Jbeta reverse primers. Biopsies were taken from tofacitinib-treated patients at baseline and at 4 and 24 weeks of treatment, and a later scalp biopsy was taken in several of the tofacitinib-treated patients. Disease severity in treated patients was measured with the SALT score, which quantifies the percentage of affected scalp surface area. Clonality in the scalp was compared among normal scalp (n=4), patchy alopecia areata scalp (n=8), and alopecia totalis/universalis scalp (n=8). The study used high-throughput TCRbeta sequencing to examine T cell clonal expansion in alopecia areata, in both the C3H/HeJ mouse model and human patients. The RNA source kit depended on sample type: the PAXgene miRNA kit for fixed scalp, the miRNeasy kit for PBMCs, and the RNeasy kit for mouse skin. Scalp tissue and sorted CD4+ and CD8+ peripheral blood T cells from patchy and totalis/universalis alopecia areata patients and from healthy controls were covered by human TCRbeta sequencing. Patients received tofacitinib for 6 to 18 months and were then followed off drug for 6 months to check for delayed response and recurrence. Findings and caveats that apply to the study as a whole: Scalp TCR repertoire analysis is complicated because resident alphabeta T cells in normal human skin are also sequenced, whereas mouse skin is dominated by gammadelta T cells. Because the treated cohort was small and had only one nonresponder, larger studies are needed to examine links between baseline CD8+ expansion and response. Tofacitinib significantly lowered scalp clonality and the number of expanded CD8+ clones among the top 100 scalp clones. Many expanded lesional clones were found to persist in scalp and blood during tofacitinib treatment, and relapse after treatment cessation may be partly explained by this persistence. Compared with normal scalp, lesional scalp had higher clonality and more expanded CD8+ clones, particularly in alopecia totalis/universalis, a pattern that suggests antigenic drive. Shared TCR sequences between patients were less evident than in mice, which may be partly attributable to HLA diversity in the patient population.

Receptor amplification or capture employed the immunoSEQ multiplex PCR assay. To provide template for TCR sequencing, every sample had RNA extracted and reverse transcribed into cDNA. SuperScript III was used to make first-strand cDNA, primed with a 2:1 mix of oligo-dT and random hexamers. A synthetic immune receptor repertoire was used to measure amplification bias, and any remaining bias was corrected computationally. The authors' analysis ran thus. After raw reads were preprocessed to remove errors, the CDR3 was defined following IMGT conventions as running from the conserved cysteine to phenylalanine. To get clonality, Shannon entropy was normalized by log2 of the number of productive unique TCRs and the result was subtracted from 1. Scalp TCRbeta sequences were cross-referenced with sorted blood CD4 and CD8 repertoires so that the CD4 or CD8 identity of scalp clones could be inferred. TCRdb's version of the immuneACCESS table is confined to in-frame rearrangements and falls short of the full clone set. An unresolved V gene accounts for under half of the shortfall where checked; the remainder is of unknown origin. For V, J and clone size, that table is used; D and trimming come from the DNA. For this sample the table gives a few hundred thousand clones, of which 40% to 55% were detected only once. The ten top clones hold around 3% of the sample.

As encoded in the germline V gene (reference sequence), CDR1 is GTSNPN while CDR2 is SVGIG. Reading from cysteine to phenylalanine, the CDR3 counts 14 amino acids. The DNA shown is the 42-base CDR3, in frame from base 1. V and J are trimmed by 1 base and 2 bases, and the gene matches miss 3 bases of the junction. What the treatment or condition label conveys for this sample: oral pan-JAK inhibitor, 5-10 mg twice daily. From alopecia areata patients, peripheral blood was collected along with lesional scalp punch biopsies. PBMCs were isolated by density centrifugation and stained for CD3, CD4 and CD8, and CD4+ and CD8+ T cells were sorted on a FACSAria.

The chain links TRBV30 with TRBJ2-7, with 9 bases matching TRBD1. The sequences come from CD4+ T cells sorted from blood, collected around week 37, from a patient treated with tofacitinib. This clonotype was obtained from a human donor with alopecia areata. The DNA reads TGTGCCTGGAGTGGTAGACAGGGGGCCTACGAGCAGTACTTC. Translated, it gives CAWSGRQGAYEQYF.